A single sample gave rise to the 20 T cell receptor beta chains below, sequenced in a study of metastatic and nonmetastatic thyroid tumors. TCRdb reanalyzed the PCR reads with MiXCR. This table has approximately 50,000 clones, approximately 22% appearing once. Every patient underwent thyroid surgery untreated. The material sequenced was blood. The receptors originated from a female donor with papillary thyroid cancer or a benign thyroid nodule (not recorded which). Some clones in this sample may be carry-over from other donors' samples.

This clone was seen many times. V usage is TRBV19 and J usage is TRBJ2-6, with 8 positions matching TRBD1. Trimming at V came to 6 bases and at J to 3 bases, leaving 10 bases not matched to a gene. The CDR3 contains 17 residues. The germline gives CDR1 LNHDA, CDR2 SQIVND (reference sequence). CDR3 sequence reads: CASSSLDRARGANVLTF. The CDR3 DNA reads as TGTGCCAGTAGCTCTCTGGACAGGGCGCGTGGGGCCAACGTCCTGACTTTC.

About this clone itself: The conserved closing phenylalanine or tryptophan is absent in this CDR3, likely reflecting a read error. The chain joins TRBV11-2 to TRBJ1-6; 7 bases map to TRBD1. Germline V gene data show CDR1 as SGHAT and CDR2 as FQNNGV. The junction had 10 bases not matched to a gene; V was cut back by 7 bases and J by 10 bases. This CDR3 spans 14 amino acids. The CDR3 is CASIVTGVRSPLHL. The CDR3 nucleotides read TGTGCCAGCATCGTAACAGGGGTCAGATCACCCCTCCACCTT.

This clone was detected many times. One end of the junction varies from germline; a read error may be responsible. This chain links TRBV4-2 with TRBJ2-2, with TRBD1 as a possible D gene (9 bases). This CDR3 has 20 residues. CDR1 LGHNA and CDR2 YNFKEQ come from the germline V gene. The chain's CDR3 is CASSPTSDRGRGRNAGELFF. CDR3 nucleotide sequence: TGTGCCAGCAGCCCTACCTCGGACAGGGGACGCGGGAGGAACGCCGGGGAGCTGTTTTTT.

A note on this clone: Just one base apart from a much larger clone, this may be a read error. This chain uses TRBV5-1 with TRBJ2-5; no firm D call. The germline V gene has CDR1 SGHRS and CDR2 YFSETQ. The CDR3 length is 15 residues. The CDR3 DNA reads TGCGCCAGCAGCTTGGGTGTGGGCGGTAAAGATACCCAGTACTTC. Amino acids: CASSLGVGGKDTQYF. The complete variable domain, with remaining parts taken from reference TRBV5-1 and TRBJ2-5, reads KAGVTQTPRYLIKTRGQQVTLSCSPISGHRSVSWYQQTPGQGLQFLFEYFSETQRNKGNFPGRFSGRQFSNSRSEMNVSTLELGDSALYLCASSLGVGGKDTQYFGPGTRLLVL.

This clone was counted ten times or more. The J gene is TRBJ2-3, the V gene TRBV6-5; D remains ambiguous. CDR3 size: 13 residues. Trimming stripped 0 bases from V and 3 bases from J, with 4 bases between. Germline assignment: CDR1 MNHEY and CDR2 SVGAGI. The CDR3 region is CASSYSSTDTQYF. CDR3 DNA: TGTGCCAGCAGTTACTCGAGTACAGATACGCAGTATTTT.

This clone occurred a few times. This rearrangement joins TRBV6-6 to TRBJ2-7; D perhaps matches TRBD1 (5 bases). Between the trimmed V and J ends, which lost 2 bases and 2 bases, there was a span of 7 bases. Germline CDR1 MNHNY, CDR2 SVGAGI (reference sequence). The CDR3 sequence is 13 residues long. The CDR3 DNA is TGTGCCAGCAGTTACAGACAGACCTACGAGCAGTACTTC. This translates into CASSYRQTYEQYF.

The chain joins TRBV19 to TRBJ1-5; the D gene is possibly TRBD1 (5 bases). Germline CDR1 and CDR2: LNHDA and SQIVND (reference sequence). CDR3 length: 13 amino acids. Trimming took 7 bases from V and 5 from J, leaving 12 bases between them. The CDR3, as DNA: TGTGCCAGTATCGGGGGGTTTTATCAGCCCCAGCATTTT. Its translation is CASIGGFYQPQHF.

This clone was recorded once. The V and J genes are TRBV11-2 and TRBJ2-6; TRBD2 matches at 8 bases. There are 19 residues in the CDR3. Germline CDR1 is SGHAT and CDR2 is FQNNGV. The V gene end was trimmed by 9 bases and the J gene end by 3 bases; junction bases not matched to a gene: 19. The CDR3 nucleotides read TGTGCCAGTATCTTACACCCGGGCCAACTAGCGGATGGGGCCAACGTCCTGACTTTC. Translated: CASILHPGQLADGANVLTF.

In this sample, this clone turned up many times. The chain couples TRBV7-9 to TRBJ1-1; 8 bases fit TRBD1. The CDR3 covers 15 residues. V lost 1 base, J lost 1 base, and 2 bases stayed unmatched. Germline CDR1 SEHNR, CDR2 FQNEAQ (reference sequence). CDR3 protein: CASSLVGTGNTEAFF. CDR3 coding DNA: TGTGCCAGCAGCTTAGTTGGGACAGGGAACACTGAAGCTTTCTTT.

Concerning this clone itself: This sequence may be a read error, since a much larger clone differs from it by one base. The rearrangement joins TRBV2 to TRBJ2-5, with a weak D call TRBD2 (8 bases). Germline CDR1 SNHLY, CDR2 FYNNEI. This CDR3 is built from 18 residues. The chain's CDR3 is CDSSERGPTSGPRETQYF. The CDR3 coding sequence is TGTGACAGCAGTGAGAGGGGGCCCACTAGCGGTCCCCGAGAGACCCAGTACTTC.

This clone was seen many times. The CDR3 coding sequence is TGTGCCAGCAGTCCAGGGACAGGCGGGGAGCTGTTTTTT. The encoded protein is CASSPGTGGELFF. V and J are TRBV27 and TRBJ2-2; TRBD1 aligns across 8 bases. CDR3 length: 13 residues. Germline assignment: CDR1 MNHEY and CDR2 SMNVEV (reference sequence). The J segment lost 7 bases and the V segment lost 5 bases, leaving 3 bases of the junction unmatched.

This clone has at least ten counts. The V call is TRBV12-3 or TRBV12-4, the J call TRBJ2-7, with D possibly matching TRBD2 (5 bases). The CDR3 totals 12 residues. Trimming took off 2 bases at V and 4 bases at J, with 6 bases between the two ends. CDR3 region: CASSLTGYEQYF. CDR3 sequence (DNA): TGTGCCAGCAGTTTAACGGGATACGAGCAGTACTTC.

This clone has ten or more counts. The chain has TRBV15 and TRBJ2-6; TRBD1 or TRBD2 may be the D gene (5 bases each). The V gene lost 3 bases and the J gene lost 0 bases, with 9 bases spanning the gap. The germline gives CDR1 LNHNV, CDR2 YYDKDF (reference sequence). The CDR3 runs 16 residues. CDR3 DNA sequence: TGTGCCACCAGCAGGGGACCAATCTCTGGGGCCAACGTCCTGACTTTC. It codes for CATSRGPISGANVLTF.

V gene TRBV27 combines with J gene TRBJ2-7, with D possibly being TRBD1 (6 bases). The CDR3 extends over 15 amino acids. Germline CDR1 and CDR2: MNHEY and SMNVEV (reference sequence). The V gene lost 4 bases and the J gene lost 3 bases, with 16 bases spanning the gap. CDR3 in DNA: TGTGCCAGCAGTTCCCGGGACACTTCCTTCTACGAGCAGTACTTC. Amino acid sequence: CASSSRDTSFYEQYF.

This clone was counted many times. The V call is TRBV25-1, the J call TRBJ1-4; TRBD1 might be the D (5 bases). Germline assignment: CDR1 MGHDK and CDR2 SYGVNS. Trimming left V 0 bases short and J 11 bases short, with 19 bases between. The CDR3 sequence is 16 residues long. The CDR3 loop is CASSEYDRVSAEKLFF. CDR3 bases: TGTGCCAGCAGTGAATACGACAGAGTTTCAGCGGAGAAACTGTTTTTT.

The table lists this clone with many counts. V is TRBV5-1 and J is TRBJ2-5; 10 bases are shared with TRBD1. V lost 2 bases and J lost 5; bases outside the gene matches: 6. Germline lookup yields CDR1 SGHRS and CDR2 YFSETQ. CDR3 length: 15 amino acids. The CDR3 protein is CASSFQTGGWETQYF. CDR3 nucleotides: TGCGCCAGCAGCTTTCAGACAGGGGGCTGGGAGACCCAGTACTTC.

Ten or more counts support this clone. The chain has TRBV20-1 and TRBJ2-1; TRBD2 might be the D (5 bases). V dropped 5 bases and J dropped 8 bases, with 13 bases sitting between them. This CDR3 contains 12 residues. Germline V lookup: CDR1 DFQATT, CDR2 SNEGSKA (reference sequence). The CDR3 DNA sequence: TGCAGTGCTCAACCCTTACTAGATGAGCAGTTCTTC. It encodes CSAQPLLDEQFF.

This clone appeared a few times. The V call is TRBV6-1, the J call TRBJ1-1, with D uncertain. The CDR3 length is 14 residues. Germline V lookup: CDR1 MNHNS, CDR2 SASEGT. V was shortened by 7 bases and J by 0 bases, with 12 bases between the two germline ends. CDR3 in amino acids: CASTYGVLNTEAFF. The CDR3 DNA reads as TGTGCCAGCACCTACGGGGTGTTGAACACTGAAGCTTTCTTT.

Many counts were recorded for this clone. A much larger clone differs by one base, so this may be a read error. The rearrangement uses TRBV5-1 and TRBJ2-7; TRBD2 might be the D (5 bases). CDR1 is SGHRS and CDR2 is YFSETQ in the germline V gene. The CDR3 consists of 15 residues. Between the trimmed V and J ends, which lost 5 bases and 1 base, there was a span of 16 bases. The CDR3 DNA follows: TGCGCCAGCAGAACCGACGGGGTCGGGTCCTACGAGCAGTACTTC. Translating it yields CASRTDGVGSYEQYF. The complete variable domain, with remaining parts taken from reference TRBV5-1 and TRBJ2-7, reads KAGVTQTPRYLIKTRGQQVTLSCSPISGHRSVSWYQQTPGQGLQFLFEYFSETQRNKGNFPGRFSGRQFSNSRSEMNVSTLELGDSALYLCASRTDGVGSYEQYFGPGTRLTVT.

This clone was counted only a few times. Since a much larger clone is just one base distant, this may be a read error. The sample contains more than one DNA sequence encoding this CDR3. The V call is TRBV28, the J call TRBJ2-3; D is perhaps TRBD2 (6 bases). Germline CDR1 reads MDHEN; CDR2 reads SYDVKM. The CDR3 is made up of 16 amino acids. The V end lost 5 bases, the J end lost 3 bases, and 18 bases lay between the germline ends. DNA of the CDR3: TGTGCCAGCAGTCCCTCCCGAGGTGGGAGGACAGATACGCAGTATTTT. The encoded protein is CASSPSRGGRTDTQYF.